The clone carrying this T cell receptor (beta chain) was seen just once. What it binds is not known. The data stem from a study of shared clonotypes between healthy human individuals. Study context: Researchers assigned three CD4 naive, three CD4 memory, two CD8 naive and one CD8 memory plate to each donor. Whole-study findings and limits: Even with large depth, rarefaction showed that sorted-subset sequencing was incomplete. Around 5.3% of naive CD4 clonotypes were shared across a few donors.

Measured with immunoSEQ multiplex PCR; TCRdb has only the in-frame clones, and not every one. The table has millions of clones, around nine tenths seen once. The receptor was derived from a man younger than 35 in good health. Input material: naive CD4+ T cells sorted from blood. Regarding subset: CD45RA+ positively selected.

The CDR3 here is CASSLDTGGTLYFF. In DNA, the CDR3 is TGTGCCAGCAGCTTAGATACCGGTGGGACTTTGTACTTCTTC. The chain combines TRBV7-2 with TRBJ2-1, with D perhaps matching TRBD2 (6 bases). With 1 base removed from V and 16 bases from J, the gap between germline ends came to 20 bases. CDR3 size: 14 residues. Germline CDR1 SGHTA, CDR2 FQGNSA. Variable domain in full (rest from reference TRBV7-2 and TRBJ2-1): GAGVSQSPSNKVTEKGKDVELRCDPISGHTALYWYRQSLGQGLEFLIYFQGNSAPDKSGLPSDRFSAERTGGSVSTLTIQRTQQEDSAVYLCASSLDTGGTLYFFGPGTRLTVL.